The clone carrying this T cell receptor beta chain was detected ten times or more. From the germline J gene comes the end of the CDR3, since the read stops 3 residues before it. This sample is part of a study of T cell clonality in common variable immunodeficiency. J was trimmed by 4 bases and V by 4 bases; bases with no gene match: 5. This CDR3 has 14 amino acids. Germline V gene data show CDR1 as SGHRS and CDR2 as YFSETQ. The data were produced by immunoSEQ multiplex PCR, yet TCRdb's version contains in-frame clones alone and is incomplete. The profile covers about 60,000 clones, none occurring a single time.

The TCR originated in a person aged 18 to 70 in good health. The rearrangement links TRBV5-1 to TRBJ2-7, with TRBD2 matching 10 bases. Input material: peripheral blood mononuclear cells. The CDR3 loop is CASSPTSGTYEQYF. The DNA read from the CDR3 is TGCGCCAGCAGCCCTACTAGCGGGACGTACGAG.